Listed below are T cell receptor beta chains from one sample, sequenced in a study of response to subunit inactivated influenza vaccine. In TCRdb, the RT-PCR reads were re-called with MiXCR into one record per CDR3 protein. Counted here are hundreds of thousands of distinct CDR3 sequences, around 13% occurring once; the ten biggest clones make up under 15%. Sample: PBMCs from blood, taken around seven weeks after vaccination. These receptor sequences come from a man aged 50 or older who received an inactivated influenza vaccine. Each CDR3 is given without its conserved first and last residue. Not every row has a clone size; where given, it reads once, few, many or a size class.

V | size | CDR3
TRBV5-1 | few | ASSLDEAGGEQPQH
TRBV6-5 | few | ASSYAANTGELF
TRBV7-2 | few | ASSLAPDIYEQY
TRBV5-1 | many | ASSLVQGIQETQY
TRBV10-2 | . | ASSPGAGKNIQY
TRBV11-2 | few | ASSLEGQHSGANVLT
TRBV29-1 | . | SVENCCSYNSPLH
TRBV12-3/TRBV12-4 | . | ASSFELMQF
TRBV5-1 | . | ASSVGGGGDNEQF
TRBV10-3 | many | AISESVSGRTDTQY
TRBV4-1 | few | ASSQRQRSSEAF
TRBV4-1 | . | ASSHRAKQETQY
TRBV7-2 | few | ASSPRLAGFGYTQY
TRBV28 | . | ASSPLLYSQETQY
TRBV4-3 | . | ASSQDLVAILSEAF
TRBV7-2 | . | ASSSRQSEIYEQY
TRBV6-5 | . | ASSYSQYYGYT
TRBV14 | few | ASSYGTTTDTQY
TRBV4-3 | few | ASSQTGGFNQPQH
TRBV12-3/TRBV12-4 | many | ASSFARDTEAF
TRBV19 | . | ASSFGLVAKNIQY
TRBV7-9 | . | ASSVSWTGAGNTIY
TRBV29-1 | many | SGGLAQNEQF
TRBV12-3/TRBV12-4 | . | ASSSDGGAGGPYNEQF
TRBV12-3/TRBV12-4 | many | ASRQGFNTEAF
TRBV10-2 | many | ASSEGNTEAF
TRBV10-3 | . | AISQDRDVNYGYT
TRBV29-1 | few | SVGLGGGGRNTEAF
TRBV9 | . | ASSTSGVTDTQY
TRBV5-1 | few | ASTDGTGDYGYT
TRBV7-6 | . | ASSPYVKTESLGEQY
TRBV30 | . | AWSEALGRGYYTDTQY
TRBV12-3/TRBV12-4 | many | ASSRGVVRYEQY
TRBV6-2/TRBV6-3 | . | ASAGQRYGYT
TRBV6-2/TRBV6-3 | many | ASSSDFRNVLAGTVLYQETQY
TRBV10-3 | few | AISDIWAGDLMNTEAF
TRBV5-1 | many | ASSYTGDGYT
TRBV5-1 | few | ASKDGAYEQY
TRBV2 | few | ASSFGLAISTDTQY
TRBV4-3 | . | ASSQVPGTSTYNEQF